This TCR beta chain appears in the sequencing data of a study of T cell repertoires in cytomegalovirus infection. This clonotype occurred a few times. From germline, CDR1 is SNHLY and CDR2 FYNNEI. The CDR3 contains 12 residues. Trimming left V 0 bases short and J 10 bases short, with 7 bases between. TCRdb redid the calling of the reads with MiXCR, one entry per CDR3 protein. The sample contains about 250,000 distinct CDR3 sequences, roughly 12% of which appear only once. The source material was PBMCs. The V and J genes are TRBV2 and TRBJ2-1; D not resolved. The receptor's source is a human donor in good health (CMV status not recorded). Some clones in this sample may be carry-over from other donors' samples. CDR3 in amino acids: CASSEALGEQFF. DNA of the CDR3: TGTGCCAGCAGTGAAGCGTTGGGGGAGCAGTTCTTC.